The clone carrying this T cell receptor (beta chain) was recorded at least ten times. These data come from a study of regulatory T cells in long-lasting Graves disease. Overall study context: Duration of antithyroid drug therapy among newly diagnosed Graves' patients was under 3 months.

The TCR beta library used iRepertoire HTBI primers with Arm-PCR amplification of CDR3. In the authors' workflow: Segment identification across samples yielded roughly 62 TRBV and 12 to 15 TRBJ segments. TCRdb called the multiplex PCR reads again in MiXCR, with one record for every CDR3 protein. These V and J calls are TCRdb output, not the study's own analysis. Of a few hundred thousand distinct CDR3 sequences in the sample, approximately 15% were seen once. Germline V CDR1 and CDR2: SGHRS, YFSETQ. The V end was cut by 6 bases, the J end by 2 bases, with 13 bases between. This CDR3 is built from 14 residues. Time point denoted: newly diagnosed GD, antithyroid drugs for less than 3 months. TCR sequences were obtained from RNA taken from PBMCs. The sample was also linked to a second study, of T cells in Graves' hyperthyroidism and ophthalmopathy. As that study records: Stable disease denoted Graves' hyperthyroidism without ophthalmopathy progression within 18 months. Clinical symptoms, serum thyroxine, TRAb, thyroid ultrasound and orbital computed tomography informed diagnoses.

The sample was peripheral blood mononuclear cells (PBMCs), taken at new diagnosis, from a patient treated with antithyroid drugs. The chain has TRBV5-1 and TRBJ2-3; D gene uncertain. The TCR comes from a man aged 35 to 55 with Graves disease. The DNA for the CDR3 is TGCGCCAGCAAGCCGTTTTCCGACACAGATACGCAGTATTTT. It yields the protein CASKPFSDTDTQYF.